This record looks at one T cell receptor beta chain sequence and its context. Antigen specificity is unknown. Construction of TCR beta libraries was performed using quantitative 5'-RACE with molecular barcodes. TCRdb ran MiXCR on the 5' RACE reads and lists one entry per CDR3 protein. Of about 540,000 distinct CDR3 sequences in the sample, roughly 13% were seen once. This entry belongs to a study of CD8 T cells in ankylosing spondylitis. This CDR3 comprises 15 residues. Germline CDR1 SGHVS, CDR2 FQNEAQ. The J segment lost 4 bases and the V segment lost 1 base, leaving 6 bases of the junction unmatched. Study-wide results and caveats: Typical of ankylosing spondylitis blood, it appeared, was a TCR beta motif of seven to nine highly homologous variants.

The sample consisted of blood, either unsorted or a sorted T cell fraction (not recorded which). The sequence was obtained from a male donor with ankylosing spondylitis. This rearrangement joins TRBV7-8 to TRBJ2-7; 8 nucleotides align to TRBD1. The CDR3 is CASSLVRGRPYEQYF. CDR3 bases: TGTGCCAGCAGCTTAGTCAGGGGGCGGCCTTACGAGCAGTACTTC.